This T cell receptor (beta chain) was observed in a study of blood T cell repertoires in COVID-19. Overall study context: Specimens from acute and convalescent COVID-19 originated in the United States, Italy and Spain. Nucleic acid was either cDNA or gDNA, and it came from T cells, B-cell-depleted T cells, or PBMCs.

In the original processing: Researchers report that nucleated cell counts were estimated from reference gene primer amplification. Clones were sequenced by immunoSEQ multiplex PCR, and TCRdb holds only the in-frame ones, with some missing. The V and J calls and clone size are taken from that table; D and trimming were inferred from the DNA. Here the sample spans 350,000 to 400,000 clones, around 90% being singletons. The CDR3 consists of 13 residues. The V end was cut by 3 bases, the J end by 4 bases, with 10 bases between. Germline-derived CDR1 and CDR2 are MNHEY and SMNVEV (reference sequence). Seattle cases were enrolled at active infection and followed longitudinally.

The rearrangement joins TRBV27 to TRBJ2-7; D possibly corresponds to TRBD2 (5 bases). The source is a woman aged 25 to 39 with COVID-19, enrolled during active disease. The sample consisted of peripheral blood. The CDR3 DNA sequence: TGTGCCAGCAGTTTGAATGGAGGATACGAGCAGTACTTC. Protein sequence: CASSLNGGYEQYF.